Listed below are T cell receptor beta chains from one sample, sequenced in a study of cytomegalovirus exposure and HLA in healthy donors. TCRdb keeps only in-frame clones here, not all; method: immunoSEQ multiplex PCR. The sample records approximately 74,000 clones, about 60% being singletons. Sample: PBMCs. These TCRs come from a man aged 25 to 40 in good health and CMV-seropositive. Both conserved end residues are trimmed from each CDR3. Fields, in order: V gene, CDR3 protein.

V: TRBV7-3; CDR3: ASSSRQGDTGELF
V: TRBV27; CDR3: ASTPPSGYEQY
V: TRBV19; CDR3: ASSMGRGIEQY
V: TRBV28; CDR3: ASSLAGGGETQY
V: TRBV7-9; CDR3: ASSLWGRGQRFYGYT
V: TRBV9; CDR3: ASSVGQGAYEQY
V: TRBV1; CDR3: TSSQRAGANTGELF
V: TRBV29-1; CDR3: SVEERAGRESSYGYT
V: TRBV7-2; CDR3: ASSLAGAPQETQY
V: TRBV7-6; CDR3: ASSPRGGTYEQY
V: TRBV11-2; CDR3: ASSLGQRIAGELF
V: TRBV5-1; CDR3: ASSLSGQYEQY
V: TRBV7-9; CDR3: ASSLSGGEYNEQF